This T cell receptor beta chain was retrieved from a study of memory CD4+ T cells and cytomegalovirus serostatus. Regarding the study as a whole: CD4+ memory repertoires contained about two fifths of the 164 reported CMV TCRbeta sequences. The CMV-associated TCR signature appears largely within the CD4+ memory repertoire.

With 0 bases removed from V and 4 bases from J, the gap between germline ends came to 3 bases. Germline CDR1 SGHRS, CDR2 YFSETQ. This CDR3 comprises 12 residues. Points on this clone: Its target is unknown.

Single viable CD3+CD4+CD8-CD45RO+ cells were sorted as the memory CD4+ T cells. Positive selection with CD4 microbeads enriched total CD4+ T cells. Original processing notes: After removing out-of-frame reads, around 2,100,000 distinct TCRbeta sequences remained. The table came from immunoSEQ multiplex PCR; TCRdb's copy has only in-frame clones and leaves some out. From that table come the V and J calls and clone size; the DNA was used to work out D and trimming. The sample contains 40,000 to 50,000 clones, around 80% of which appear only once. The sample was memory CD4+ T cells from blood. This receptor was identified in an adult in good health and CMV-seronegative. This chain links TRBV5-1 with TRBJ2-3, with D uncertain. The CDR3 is CASSLVSDTQYF. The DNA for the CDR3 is TGCGCCAGCAGCTTGGTCTCAGATACGCAGTATTTT.